This T cell receptor (beta chain) derives from a study of blood T cell repertoires in COVID-19. Whole-study context: Spain, Italy and the United States supplied samples that represented acute and convalescent COVID-19.

The table came from immunoSEQ multiplex PCR; TCRdb's copy has only in-frame clones and leaves some out. Counted here are about 210,000 clones, roughly four fifths occurring once; the ten biggest clones make up 12%. The V end was cut by 4 bases, the J end by 6 bases, with 16 bases between. CDR3 size: 14 residues. CDR1 and CDR2 (germline): SGHNT, YYREEE (reference sequence). Sequencing was performed on peripheral blood. The origin of this receptor is a woman between 35 and 50 years old with acute or convalescent COVID-19. This chain connects TRBV5-4 to TRBJ1-2; D perhaps matches TRBD1 (5 bases). The CDR3 here is CASSLLGGEDGYTF. The CDR3, as DNA: TGTGCCAGCAGCCTCCTTGGGGGGGAGGATGGCTACACCTTC.